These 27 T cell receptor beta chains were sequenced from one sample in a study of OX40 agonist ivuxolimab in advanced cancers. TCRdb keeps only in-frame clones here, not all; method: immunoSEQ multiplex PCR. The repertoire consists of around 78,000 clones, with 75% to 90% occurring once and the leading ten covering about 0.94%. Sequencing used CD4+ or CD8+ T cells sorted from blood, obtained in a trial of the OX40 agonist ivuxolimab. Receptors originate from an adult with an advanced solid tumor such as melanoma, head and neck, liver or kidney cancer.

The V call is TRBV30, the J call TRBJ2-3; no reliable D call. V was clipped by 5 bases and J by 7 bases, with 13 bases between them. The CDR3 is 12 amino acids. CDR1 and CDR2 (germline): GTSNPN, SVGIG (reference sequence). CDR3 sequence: CAWSSSGNTQYF. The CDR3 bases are TGTGCCTGGTCGAGTTCAGGTAATACGCAGTATTTT.

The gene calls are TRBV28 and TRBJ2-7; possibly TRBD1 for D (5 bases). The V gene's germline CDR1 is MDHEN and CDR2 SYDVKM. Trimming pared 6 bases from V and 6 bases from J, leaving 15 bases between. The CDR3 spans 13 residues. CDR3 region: CASSSGHYGEQYF. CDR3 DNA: TGTGCCAGCAGCTCCGGACATTATGGCGAGCAGTACTTC.

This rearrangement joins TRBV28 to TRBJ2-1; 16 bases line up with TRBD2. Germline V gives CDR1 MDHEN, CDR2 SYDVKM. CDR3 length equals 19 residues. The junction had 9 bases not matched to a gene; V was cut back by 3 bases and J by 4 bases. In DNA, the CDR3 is TGTGCCAGCAGTTTCGGGACTAGCGGGGGGGCCGGAACATACAATGAGCAGTTCTTC. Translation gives CASSFGTSGGAGTYNEQFF.

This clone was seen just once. CDR3 amino acids: CASSSTGRYGYTF. CDR3 bases: TGTGCCAGCAGCTCGACAGGGCGCTATGGCTACACCTTC. This chain joins TRBV6-5 and TRBJ1-2, with 7 bases matching TRBD1. Germline V gene lookup returns CDR1 MNHEY and CDR2 SVGAGI. V lost 6 bases to trimming and J lost 4 bases; unmatched junction nucleotides: 5. This CDR3 spans 13 amino acids.

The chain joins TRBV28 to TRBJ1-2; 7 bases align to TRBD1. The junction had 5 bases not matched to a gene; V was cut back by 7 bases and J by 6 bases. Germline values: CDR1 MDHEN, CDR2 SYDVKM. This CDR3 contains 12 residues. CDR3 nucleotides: TGTGCCAGCACCGACAGGGATAATGGCTACACCTTC. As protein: CASTDRDNGYTF.

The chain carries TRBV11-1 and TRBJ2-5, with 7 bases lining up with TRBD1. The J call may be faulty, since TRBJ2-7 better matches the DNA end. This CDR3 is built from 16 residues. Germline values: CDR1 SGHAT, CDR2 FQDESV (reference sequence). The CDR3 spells CASSRTDRVSSYEQYF. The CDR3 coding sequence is TGTGCCAGCAGCCGAACAGACAGGGTAAGCTCCTACGAGCAGTACTTC.

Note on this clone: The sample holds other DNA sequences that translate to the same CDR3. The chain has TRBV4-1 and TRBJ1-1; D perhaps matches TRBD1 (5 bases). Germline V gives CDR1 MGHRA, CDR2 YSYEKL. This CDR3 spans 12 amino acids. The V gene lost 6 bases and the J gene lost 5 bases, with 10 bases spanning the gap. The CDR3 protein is CASSRPGTEAFF. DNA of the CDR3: TGCGCCAGCAGTCGACCAGGGACTGAAGCTTTCTTT.

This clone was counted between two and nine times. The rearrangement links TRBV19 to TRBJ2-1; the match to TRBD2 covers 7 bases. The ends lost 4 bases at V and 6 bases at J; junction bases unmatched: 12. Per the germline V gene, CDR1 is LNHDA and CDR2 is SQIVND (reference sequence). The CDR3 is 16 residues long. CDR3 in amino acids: CASSRGGRAAGNEQFF. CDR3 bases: TGTGCCAGTAGTAGGGGTGGGAGGGCCGCCGGCAATGAGCAGTTCTTC.

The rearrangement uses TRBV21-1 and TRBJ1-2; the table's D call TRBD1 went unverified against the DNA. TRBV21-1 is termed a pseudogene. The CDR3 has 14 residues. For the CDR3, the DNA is TGTGCCAGCAGCAATGTGACAGGGAACTATGGCTACACCTTC. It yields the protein CASSNVTGNYGYTF.

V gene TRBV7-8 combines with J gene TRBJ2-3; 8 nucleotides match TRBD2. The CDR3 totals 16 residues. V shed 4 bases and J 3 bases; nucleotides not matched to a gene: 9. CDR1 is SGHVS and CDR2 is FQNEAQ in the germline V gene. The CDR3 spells CASSWKAGVSTDTQYF. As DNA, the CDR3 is TGTGCCAGCAGCTGGAAAGCGGGAGTGAGTACAGATACGCAGTATTTT.

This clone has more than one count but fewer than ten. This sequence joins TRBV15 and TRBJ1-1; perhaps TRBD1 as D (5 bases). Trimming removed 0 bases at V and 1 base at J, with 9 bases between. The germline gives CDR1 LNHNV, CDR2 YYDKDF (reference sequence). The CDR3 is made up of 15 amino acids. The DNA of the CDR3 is TGTGCCACCAGCAGAGATGGGGCAGGGAACACTGAAGCTTTCTTT. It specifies CATSRDGAGNTEAFF.

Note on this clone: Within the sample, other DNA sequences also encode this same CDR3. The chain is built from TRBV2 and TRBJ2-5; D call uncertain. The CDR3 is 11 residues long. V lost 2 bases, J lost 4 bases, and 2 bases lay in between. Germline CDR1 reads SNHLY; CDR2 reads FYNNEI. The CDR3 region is CASSERETQYF. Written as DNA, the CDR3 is TGTGCCAGCAGTGAACGAGAGACCCAGTACTTC. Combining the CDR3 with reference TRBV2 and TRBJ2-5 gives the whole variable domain EPEVTQTPSHQVTQMGQEVILRCVPISNHLYFYWYRQILGQKVEFLVSFYNNEISEKSEIFDDQFSVERPDGSNFTLKIRSTKLEDSAMYFCASSERETQYFGPGTRLLVL.

CDR3 protein: CASSLQGSNYGYTF. The DNA of the CDR3 is TGTGCCAGCAGCTTGCAGGGATCTAACTATGGCTACACCTTC. This chain uses TRBV5-4 with TRBJ1-2, with D tentatively TRBD1 (5 bases). This CDR3 is built from 14 residues. Deletions cut 1 base from V and 0 bases from J, with 7 bases between. Germline V gene data show CDR1 as SGHNT and CDR2 as YYREEE (reference sequence). The full variable domain, in which reference TRBV5-4 and TRBJ1-2 provide the parts outside the CDR3, is ETGVTQSPTHLIKTRGQQVTLRCSSQSGHNTVSWYQQALGQGPQFIFQYYREEENGRGNFPPRFSGLQFPNYSSELNVNALELDDSALYLCASSLQGSNYGYTFGSGTRLTVV.

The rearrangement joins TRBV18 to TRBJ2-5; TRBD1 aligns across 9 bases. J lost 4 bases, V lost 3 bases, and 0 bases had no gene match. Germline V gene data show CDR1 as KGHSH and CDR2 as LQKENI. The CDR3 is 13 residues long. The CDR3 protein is CASSPTGGETQYF. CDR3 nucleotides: TGTGCCAGCTCACCGACAGGGGGAGAGACCCAGTACTTC.

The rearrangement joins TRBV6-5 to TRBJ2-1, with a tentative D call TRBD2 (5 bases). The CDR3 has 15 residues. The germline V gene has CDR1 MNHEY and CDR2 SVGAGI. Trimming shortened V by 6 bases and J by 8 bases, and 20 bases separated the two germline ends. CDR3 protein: CASRPASLGFYEQFF. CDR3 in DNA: TGTGCCAGCAGACCCGCTAGCTTAGGTTTCTATGAGCAGTTCTTC.

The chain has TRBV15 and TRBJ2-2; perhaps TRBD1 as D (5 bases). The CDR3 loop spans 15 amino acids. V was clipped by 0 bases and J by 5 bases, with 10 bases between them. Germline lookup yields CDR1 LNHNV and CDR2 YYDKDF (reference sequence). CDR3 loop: CATSRDRVETGELFF. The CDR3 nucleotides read TGTGCCACCAGCAGAGACAGGGTGGAAACCGGGGAGCTGTTTTTT.

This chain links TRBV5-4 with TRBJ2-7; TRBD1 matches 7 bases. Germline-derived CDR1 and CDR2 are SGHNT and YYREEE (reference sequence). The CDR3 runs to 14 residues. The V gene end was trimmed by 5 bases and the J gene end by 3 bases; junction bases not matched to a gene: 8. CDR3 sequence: CASSRDREGYEQYF. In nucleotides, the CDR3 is TGTGCCAGCAGTCGGGACAGAGAGGGCTACGAGCAGTACTTC.

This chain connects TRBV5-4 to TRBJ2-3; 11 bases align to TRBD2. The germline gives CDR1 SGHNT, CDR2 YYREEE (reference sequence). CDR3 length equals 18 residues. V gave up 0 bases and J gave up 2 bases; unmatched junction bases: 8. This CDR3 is CASSLVVLAGGFTDTQYF. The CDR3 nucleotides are TGTGCCAGCAGCTTGGTAGTCCTAGCGGGGGGCTTCACAGATACGCAGTATTTT. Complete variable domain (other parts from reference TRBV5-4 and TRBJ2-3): ETGVTQSPTHLIKTRGQQVTLRCSSQSGHNTVSWYQQALGQGPQFIFQYYREEENGRGNFPPRFSGLQFPNYSSELNVNALELDDSALYLCASSLVVLAGGFTDTQYFGPGTRLTVL.

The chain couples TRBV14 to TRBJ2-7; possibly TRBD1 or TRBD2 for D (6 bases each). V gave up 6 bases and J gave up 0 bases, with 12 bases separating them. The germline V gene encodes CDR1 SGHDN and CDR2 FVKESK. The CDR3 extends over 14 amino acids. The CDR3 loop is CASRVGGSSYEQYF. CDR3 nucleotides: TGTGCCAGCAGAGTAGGGGGGAGCTCCTACGAGCAGTACTTC.

For the CDR3, the DNA is TGTGCCAGCAGTGATACTATCCGGGGCTACACCTTC. Translation: CASSDTIRGYTF. V gene TRBV6-6 combines with J gene TRBJ1-2; no clear D gene. V was cut by 5 bases and J by 8 bases, with 12 bases left in between. The CDR3 has 12 amino acids. Germline V lookup: CDR1 MNHNY, CDR2 SVGAGI (reference sequence).

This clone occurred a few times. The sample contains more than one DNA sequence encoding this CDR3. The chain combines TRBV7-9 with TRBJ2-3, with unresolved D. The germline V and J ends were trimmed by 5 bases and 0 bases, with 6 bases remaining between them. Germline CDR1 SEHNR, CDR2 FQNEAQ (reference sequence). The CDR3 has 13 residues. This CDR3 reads CASSRTSTDTQYF. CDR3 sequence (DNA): TGTGCCAGCAGCCGAACTAGCACAGATACGCAGTATTTT.

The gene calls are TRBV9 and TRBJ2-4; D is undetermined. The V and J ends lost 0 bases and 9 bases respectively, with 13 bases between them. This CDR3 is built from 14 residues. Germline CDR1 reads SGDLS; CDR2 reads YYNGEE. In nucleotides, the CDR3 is TGTGCCAGCAGCGTAGATATGGTTTCGGCCATTCAGTACTTC. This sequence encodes CASSVDMVSAIQYF.

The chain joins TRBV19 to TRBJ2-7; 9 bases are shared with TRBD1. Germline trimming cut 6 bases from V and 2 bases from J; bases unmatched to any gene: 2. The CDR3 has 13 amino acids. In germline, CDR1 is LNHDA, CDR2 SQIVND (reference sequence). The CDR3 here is CASRGTGPYEQYF. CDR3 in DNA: TGTGCCAGTAGGGGGACAGGGCCCTACGAGCAGTACTTC.

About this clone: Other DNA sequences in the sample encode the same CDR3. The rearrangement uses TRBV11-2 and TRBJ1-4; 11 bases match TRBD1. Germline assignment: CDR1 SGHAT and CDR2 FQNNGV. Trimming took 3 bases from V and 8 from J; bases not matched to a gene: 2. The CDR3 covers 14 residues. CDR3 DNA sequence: TGTGCCAGCAGCTTGGGACAGGGGGGAGAAAAACTGTTTTTT. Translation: CASSLGQGGEKLFF.

For the CDR3, the DNA is TGTGCCCCCAAGCGGCTAGCGGGATCCGGGGAGACCCAGTACTTC. Protein: CAPKRLAGSGETQYF. V usage is TRBV6-5 and J usage is TRBJ2-5, with TRBD2 identical over 9 bases. The CDR3 contains 15 residues. V dropped 11 bases and J dropped 5; count of bases not matched to a gene: 15. Looked up from germline, CDR1 is MNHEY and CDR2 is SVGAGI.

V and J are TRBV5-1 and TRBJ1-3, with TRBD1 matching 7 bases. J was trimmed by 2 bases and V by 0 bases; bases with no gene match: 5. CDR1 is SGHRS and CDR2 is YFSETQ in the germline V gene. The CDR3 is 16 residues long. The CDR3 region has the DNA TGCGCCAGCAGCTTGGGACCGCAGGGGGCTGGAAACACCATATATTTT. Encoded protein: CASSLGPQGAGNTIYF.

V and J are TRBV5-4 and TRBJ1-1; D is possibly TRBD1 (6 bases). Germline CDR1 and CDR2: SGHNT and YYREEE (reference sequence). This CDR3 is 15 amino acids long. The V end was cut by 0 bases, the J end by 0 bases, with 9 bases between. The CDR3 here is CASSLVGGLNTEAFF. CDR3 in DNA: TGTGCCAGCAGCTTGGTTGGGGGGCTGAACACTGAAGCTTTCTTT.